This T cell receptor beta chain was retrieved from a study of blood T cell repertoires in COVID-19 (dated by TCRdb to about 2020). For context, the study as a whole: Samples covering the acute and convalescent phases of COVID-19 were provided by collaborators in the United States, Italy and Spain. The material from the prospective study consisted of cDNA or gDNA derived from T cells, B-cell-depleted T cells, or PBMCs. A de-identified subject ID, COVID-19 status, age in years and sex were almost always included in the sample metadata. The repertoires were made available in a free public database intended to serve as a resource for research on the immune response to SARS-CoV-2. The samples were drawn from the first 160 participants of the ongoing ImmuneRACE study and from 950 to 1,500 subjects provided by 6 global collaborators. Subjects who had been exposed to COVID-19, were actively infected with it, or had recovered from it provided the deeply sampled blood TCRbeta repertoires that made up the dataset. Where available, HLA class I and class II types were obtained from metadata supplied by the sample provider rather than from assay-based typing. Broad study findings and their caveats: The quantity of clinical and demographic metadata differed by source and by participant and was supplied without curation.

TCRbeta CDR3 regions were amplified from genomic DNA by means of the immunoSEQ Assay, a bias-controlled multiplex PCR. On the authors' methods: The number of nucleated cells in each sample was estimated from the amplification of reference gene primers within the assay. Sequence reads were collapsed and filtered to measure the absolute abundance of every unique TCRbeta CDR3 rearrangement. For each sample, productive Simpson clonality was calculated by taking the square root of Simpson's diversity index across productive rearrangements. TCRdb re-hosts the immuneACCESS table, in-frame sequences only. Its copies lack some clones; in the studies checked, an unresolved V gene accounts for under half of them, and the cause for the rest is not known. V and J calls and clone size are given by that table; D and trimming were obtained from the DNA. The sample table records approximately 92,000 clones; about 86% of these occur just once. The ten biggest clones cover 3.5% to 5% of the sample.

Note on this clone: Its antigen is unknown. One base away there is no much larger clone; base qualities are not given.

V is clipped by 4 bases and J by 9 bases, and the sequence between their germline boundaries is 13 bases long. From the cysteine up to the phenylalanine, the CDR3 has a length of 12 residues. Kept here is only the CDR3 DNA, which spans 36 bases and is read in frame from base 1. Via the germline V gene (reference sequence), CDR1 is SGHKS and CDR2 YYEKEE. Each collaborating institution followed its own protocols to collect whole blood in K2EDTA tubes. For TCRbeta analysis, collaborators shipped samples in one of three forms: frozen whole blood, isolated PBMCs, or DNA extracted from either of those sample types.

This receptor was taken from a man in his 60s with acute or convalescent COVID-19. Sequencing input: peripheral blood. The chain is encoded by TRBV5-5 joined to TRBJ2-5, with no confidently assigned D gene. The CDR3 in this case is CASSLGGWSQYF. The sequenced DNA: TGTGCCAGCAGCCTGGGCGGCTGGTCCCAGTACTTC.